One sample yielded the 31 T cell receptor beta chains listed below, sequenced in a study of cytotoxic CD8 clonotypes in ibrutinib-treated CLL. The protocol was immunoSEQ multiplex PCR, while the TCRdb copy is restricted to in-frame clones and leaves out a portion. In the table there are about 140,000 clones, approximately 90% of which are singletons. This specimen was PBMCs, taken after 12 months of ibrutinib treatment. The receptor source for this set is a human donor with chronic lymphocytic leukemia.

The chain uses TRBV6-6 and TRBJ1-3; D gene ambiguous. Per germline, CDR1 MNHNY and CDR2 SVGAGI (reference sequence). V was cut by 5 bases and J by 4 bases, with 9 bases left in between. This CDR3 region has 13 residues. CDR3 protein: CASSPVSGNTIYF. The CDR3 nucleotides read TGTGCCAGCAGTCCTGTTTCCGGAAACACCATATATTTT.

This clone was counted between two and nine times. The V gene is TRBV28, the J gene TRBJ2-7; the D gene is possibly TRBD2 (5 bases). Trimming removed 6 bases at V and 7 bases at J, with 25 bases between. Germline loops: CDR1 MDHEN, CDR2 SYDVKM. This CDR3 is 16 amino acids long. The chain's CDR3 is CASSPSSTYKSGEQYF. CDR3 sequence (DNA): TGTGCCAGCAGCCCCTCTTCTACCTACAAATCGGGGGAGCAGTACTTC.

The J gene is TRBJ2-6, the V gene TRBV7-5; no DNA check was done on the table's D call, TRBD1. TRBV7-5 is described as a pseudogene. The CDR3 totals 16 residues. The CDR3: CARRICRQSRANVLTF. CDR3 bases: TGTGCCAGAAGGATTTGTAGACAAAGTCGGGCCAACGTCCTGACTTTC.

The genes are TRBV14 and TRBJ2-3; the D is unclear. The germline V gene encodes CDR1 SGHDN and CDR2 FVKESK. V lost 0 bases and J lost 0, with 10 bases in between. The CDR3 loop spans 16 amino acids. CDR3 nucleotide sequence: TGTGCCAGCAGCCAAGATTTAACGTTTAGCACAGATACGCAGTATTTT. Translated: CASSQDLTFSTDTQYF.

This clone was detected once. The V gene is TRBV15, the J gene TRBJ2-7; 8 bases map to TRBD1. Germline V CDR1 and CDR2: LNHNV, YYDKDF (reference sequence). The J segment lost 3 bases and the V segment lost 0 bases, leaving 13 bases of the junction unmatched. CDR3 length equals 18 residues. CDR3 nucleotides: TGTGCCACCAGCAGAGACCCCTCCGGTATAGACAGGGGCTACGAGCAGTACTTC. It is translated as CATSRDPSGIDRGYEQYF.

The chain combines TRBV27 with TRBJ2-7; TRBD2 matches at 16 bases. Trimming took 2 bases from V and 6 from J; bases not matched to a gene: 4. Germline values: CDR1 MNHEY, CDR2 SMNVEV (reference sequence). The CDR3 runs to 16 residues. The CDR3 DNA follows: TGTGCCAGCAGTTTAAAGGGACTAGCGGGAGGGGGCGAGCAGTACTTC. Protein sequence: CASSLKGLAGGGEQYF.

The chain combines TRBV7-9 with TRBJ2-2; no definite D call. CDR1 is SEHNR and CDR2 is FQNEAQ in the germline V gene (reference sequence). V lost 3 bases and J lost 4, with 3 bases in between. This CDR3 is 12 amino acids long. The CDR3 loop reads CASSFGTGELFF. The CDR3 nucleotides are TGTGCCAGCAGCTTTGGCACCGGGGAGCTGTTTTTT.

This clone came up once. CDR3 bases: TGTGCCAGCAGCTCAAGGGGATACTACAATGAGCAGTTCTTC. Its protein is CASSSRGYYNEQFF. The rearrangement joins TRBV11-2 to TRBJ2-1, with a weak D call TRBD1 (5 bases). Germline CDR1 is SGHAT and CDR2 is FQNNGV. Trimming took 4 bases from V and 3 from J, leaving 10 bases between them. The CDR3 contains 14 residues.

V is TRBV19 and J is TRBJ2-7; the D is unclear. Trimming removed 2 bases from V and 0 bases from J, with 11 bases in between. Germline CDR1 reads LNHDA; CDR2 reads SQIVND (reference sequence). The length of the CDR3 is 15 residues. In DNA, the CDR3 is TGTGCCAGTAGTATATCGTCCTCTAGCTCCTACGAGCAGTACTTC. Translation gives CASSISSSSSYEQYF.

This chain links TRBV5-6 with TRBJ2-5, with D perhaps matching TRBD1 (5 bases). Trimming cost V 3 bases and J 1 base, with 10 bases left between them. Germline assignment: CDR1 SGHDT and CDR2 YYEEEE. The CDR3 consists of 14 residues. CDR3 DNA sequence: TGTGCCAGCAGCTCACAGGAGACCCAAGAGACCCAGTACTTC. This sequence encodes CASSSQETQETQYF.

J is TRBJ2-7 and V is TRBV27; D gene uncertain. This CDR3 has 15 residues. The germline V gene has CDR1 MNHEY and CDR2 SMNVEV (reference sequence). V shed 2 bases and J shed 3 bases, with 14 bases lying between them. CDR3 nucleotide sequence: TGTGCCAGCAGTTTACATCGTGGCAGCAACTACGAGCAGTACTTC. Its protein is CASSLHRGSNYEQYF.

The CDR3 coding sequence is TGTGCCAGCAGTACCCCCTTAGAGCAGTACTTC. It translates to CASSTPLEQYF. The V and J genes are TRBV6-5 and TRBJ2-7; D remains unclear. Germline values: CDR1 MNHEY, CDR2 SVGAGI. The length of the CDR3 is 11 residues. V shed 5 bases and J shed 7 bases, with 9 bases lying between them.

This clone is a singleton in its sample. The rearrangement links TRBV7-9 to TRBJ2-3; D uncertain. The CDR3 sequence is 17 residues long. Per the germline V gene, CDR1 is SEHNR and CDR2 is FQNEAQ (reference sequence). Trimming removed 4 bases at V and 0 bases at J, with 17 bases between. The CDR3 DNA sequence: TGTGCCAGCAGCTCAACCGATCCTAGGGAAAGCACAGATACGCAGTATTTT. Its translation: CASSSTDPRESTDTQYF.

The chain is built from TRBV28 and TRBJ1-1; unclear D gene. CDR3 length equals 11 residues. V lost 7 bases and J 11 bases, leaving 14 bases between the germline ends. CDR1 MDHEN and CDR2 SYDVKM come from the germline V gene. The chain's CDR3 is CASTKIGEAFF. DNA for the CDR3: TGTGCCAGCACGAAGATTGGGGAGGCTTTCTTT.

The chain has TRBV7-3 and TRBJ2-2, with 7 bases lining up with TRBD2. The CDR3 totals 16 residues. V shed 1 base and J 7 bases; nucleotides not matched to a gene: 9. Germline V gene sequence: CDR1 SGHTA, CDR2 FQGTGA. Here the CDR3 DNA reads TGTGCCAGCAGCTTAAGTGGCGGGAGTTTCGTCGGGGAGCTGTTTTTT. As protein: CASSLSGGSFVGELFF.

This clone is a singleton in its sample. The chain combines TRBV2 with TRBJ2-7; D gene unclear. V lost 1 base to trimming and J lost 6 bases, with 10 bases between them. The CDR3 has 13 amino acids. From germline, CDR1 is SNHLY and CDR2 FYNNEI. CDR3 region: CASSEDPSREQYF. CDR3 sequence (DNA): TGTGCCAGCAGTGAAGACCCTTCCCGCGAGCAGTACTTC.

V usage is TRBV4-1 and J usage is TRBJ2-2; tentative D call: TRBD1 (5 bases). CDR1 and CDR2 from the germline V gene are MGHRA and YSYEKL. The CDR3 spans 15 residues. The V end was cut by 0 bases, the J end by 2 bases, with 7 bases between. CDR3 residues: CASSQEDSNTGELFF. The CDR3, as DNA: TGCGCCAGCAGCCAAGAAGACAGCAACACCGGGGAGCTGTTTTTT.

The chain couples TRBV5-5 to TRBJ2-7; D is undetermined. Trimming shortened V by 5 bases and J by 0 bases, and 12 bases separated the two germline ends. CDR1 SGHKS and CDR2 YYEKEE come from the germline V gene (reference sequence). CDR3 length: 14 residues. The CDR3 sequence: CASSPPVGSYEQYF. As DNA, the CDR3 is TGTGCCAGCAGTCCCCCCGTCGGCTCCTACGAGCAGTACTTC.

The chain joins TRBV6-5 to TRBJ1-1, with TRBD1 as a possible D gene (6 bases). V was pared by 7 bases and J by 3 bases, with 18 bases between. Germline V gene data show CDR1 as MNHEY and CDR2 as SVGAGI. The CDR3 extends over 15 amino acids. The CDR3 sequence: CASNDVGGKDTEAFF. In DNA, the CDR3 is TGTGCCAGCAACGATGTAGGGGGTAAGGACACTGAAGCTTTCTTT.

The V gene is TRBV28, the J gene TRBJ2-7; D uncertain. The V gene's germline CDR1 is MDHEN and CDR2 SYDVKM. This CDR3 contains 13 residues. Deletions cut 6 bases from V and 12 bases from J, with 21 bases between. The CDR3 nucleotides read TGTGCCAGCAGCCCTACAAGGCGAGAGCTTTGGTACTTC. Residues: CASSPTRRELWYF. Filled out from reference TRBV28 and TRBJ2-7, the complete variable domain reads DVKVTQSSRYLVKRTGEKVFLECVQDMDHENMFWYRQDPGLGLRLIYFSYDVKMKEKGDIPEGYSVSREKKERFSLILESASTNQTSMYLCASSPTRRELWYFGPGTRLTVT.

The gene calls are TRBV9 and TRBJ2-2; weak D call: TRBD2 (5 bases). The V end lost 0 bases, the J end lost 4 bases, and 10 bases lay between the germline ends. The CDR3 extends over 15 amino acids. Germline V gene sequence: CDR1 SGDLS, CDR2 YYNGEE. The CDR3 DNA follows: TGTGCCAGCAGCGTAGGTGGTAGCGTCACCGGGGAGCTGTTTTTT. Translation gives CASSVGGSVTGELFF.

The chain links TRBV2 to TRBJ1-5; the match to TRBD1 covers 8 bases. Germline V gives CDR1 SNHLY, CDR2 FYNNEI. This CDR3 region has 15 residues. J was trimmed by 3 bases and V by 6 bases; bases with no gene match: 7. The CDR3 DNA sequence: TGTGCCAGCAGCCCATTACAGGGGGACAATCAGCCCCAGCATTTT. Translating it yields CASSPLQGDNQPQHF.

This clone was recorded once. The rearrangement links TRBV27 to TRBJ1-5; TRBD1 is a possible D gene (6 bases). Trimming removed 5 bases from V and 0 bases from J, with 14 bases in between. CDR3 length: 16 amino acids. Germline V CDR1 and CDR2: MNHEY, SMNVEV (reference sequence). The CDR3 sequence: CASSPGQRNSNQPQHF. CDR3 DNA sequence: TGTGCCAGCAGTCCGGGACAAAGGAATAGCAATCAGCCCCAGCATTTT.

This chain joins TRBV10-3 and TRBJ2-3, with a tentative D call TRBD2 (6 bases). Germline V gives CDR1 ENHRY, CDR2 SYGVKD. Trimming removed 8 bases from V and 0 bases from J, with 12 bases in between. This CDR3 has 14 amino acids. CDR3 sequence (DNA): TGTGCCATCGACGGGGGAGCTAGCACAGATACGCAGTATTTT. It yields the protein CAIDGGASTDTQYF.

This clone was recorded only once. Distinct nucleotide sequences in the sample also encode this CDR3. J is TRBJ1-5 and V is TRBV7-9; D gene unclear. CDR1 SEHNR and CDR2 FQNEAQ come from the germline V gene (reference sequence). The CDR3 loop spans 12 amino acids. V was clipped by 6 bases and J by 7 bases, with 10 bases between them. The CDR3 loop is CASSISDQPQHF. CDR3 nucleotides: TGTGCCAGCAGTATCAGTGACCAGCCCCAGCATTTT.

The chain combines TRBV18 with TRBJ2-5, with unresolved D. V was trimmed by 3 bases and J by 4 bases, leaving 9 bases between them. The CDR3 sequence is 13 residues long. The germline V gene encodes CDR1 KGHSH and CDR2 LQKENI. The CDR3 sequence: CASSPLPRETQYF. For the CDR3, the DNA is TGTGCCAGCTCACCCCTGCCGAGAGAGACCCAGTACTTC.

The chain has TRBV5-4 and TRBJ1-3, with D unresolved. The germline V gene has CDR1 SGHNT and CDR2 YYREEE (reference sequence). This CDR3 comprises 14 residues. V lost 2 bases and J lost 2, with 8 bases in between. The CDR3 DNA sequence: TGTGCCAGCAGCTTTGCCACTCCTGGAAACACCATATATTTT. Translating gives CASSFATPGNTIYF.

The CDR3 spells CASSGWGDTQYF. The CDR3 nucleotides are TGTGCCAGCAGCGGCTGGGGGGATACGCAGTATTTT. The V gene is TRBV7-9, the J gene TRBJ2-3; perhaps D is TRBD1 or TRBD2 (5 bases each). Between the trimmed V and J ends, which lost 5 bases and 6 bases, there was a span of 9 bases. The CDR3 runs 12 residues. Germline loops: CDR1 SEHNR, CDR2 FQNEAQ (reference sequence).

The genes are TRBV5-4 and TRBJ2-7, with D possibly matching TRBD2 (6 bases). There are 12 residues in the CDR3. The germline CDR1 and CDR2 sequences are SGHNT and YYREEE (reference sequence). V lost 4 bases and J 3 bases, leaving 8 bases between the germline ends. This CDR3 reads CASSTGSYEQYF. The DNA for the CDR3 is TGTGCCAGCAGCACCGGGAGCTACGAGCAGTACTTC.

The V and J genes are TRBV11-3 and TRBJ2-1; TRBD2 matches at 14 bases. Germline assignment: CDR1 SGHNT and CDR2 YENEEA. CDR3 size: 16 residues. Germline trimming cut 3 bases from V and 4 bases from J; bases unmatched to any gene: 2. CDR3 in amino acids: CASSLGLAGVYNEQFF. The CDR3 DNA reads TGTGCCAGCAGCTTGGGACTAGCGGGAGTTTACAATGAGCAGTTCTTC. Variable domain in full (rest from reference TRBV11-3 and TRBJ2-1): EAGVVQSPRYKIIEKKQPVAFWCNPISGHNTLYWYLQNLGQGPELLIRYENEEAVDDSQLPKDRFSAERLKGVDSTLKIQPAELGDSAVYLCASSLGLAGVYNEQFFGPGTRLTVL.

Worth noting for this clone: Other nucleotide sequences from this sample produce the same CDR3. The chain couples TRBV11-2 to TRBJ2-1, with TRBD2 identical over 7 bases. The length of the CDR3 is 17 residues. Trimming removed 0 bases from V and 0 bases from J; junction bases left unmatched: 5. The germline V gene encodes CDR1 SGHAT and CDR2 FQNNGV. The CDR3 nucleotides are TGTGCCAGCAGCTTAGATCTGGCTAGCGGCTCCTACAATGAGCAGTTCTTC. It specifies CASSLDLASGSYNEQFF.